Below, 26 T cell receptor beta chains from the same sample are listed, as sequenced in a study of T cells in Graves' hyperthyroidism and ophthalmopathy. Amplified TCR beta CDR3 regions came from RNA transcripts. A first-round RT-PCR of the TCR CDR3 used the HTBI primer set. TCRdb re-called the multiplex PCR reads with MiXCR, one entry per CDR3 protein. Of approximately 400,000 distinct CDR3 sequences listed, around 14% are singletons. Sequencing was performed on blood. All receptors come from a woman aged 18-29 years with Graves' hyperthyroidism that later progressed to Graves' ophthalmopathy.

This chain connects TRBV6-2 or TRBV6-3 to TRBJ2-3, with D perhaps being TRBD1 or TRBD2 (5 bases each). With 5 bases removed from V and 5 bases from J, the gap between germline ends came to 17 bases. Germline CDR1 and CDR2: MNHEY and SVGEGT. This CDR3 region has 15 residues. CDR3 in amino acids: CASSQRPPGRDTQYF. CDR3 bases: TGTGCCAGCAGTCAACGACCACCGGGACGAGATACGCAGTATTTT.

The J gene is TRBJ2-5, the V gene TRBV6-1; TRBD2 agrees at 8 bases. The CDR3 spans 15 residues. The germline V gene encodes CDR1 MNHNS and CDR2 SASEGT. The V gene end was trimmed by 6 bases and the J gene end by 4 bases; junction bases not matched to a gene: 10. The CDR3 here is CASSDTGGWGETQYF. In DNA form, the CDR3 reads TGTGCCAGCAGCGACACGGGGGGGTGGGGAGAGACCCAGTACTTC.

V usage is TRBV18 and J usage is TRBJ2-7; D is uncertain. The V gene's germline CDR1 is KGHSH and CDR2 LQKENI. The CDR3 has 14 residues. With 2 bases removed from V and 0 bases from J, the gap between germline ends came to 8 bases. The CDR3 protein is CASSPLVASYEQYF. CDR3 bases: TGTGCCAGCTCACCATTGGTAGCCTCCTACGAGCAGTACTTC.

This clonotype was found many times. The chain uses TRBV6-1 and TRBJ1-5; tentatively, D is TRBD1 (6 bases). Germline V gives CDR1 MNHNS, CDR2 SASEGT. V dropped 10 bases and J dropped 0 bases, with 19 bases sitting between them. The CDR3 spans 16 residues. The DNA of the CDR3 is TGTGCCACCGAGACCGGGACACCGGGTAGCAATCAGCCCCAGCATTTT. Translated, it gives CATETGTPGSNQPQHF.

This clonotype was recorded a few times. The chain employs TRBV5-5 and TRBJ2-7, with TRBD2 identical over 7 bases. CDR1 is SGHKS and CDR2 is YYEKEE in the germline V gene (reference sequence). V was clipped by 6 bases and J by 3 bases; unmatched bases: 12. The CDR3 consists of 15 residues. This chain's CDR3 is CASNSFLGGVYEQYF. CDR3 nucleotides: TGTGCCAGCAACTCCTTTTTGGGGGGGGTCTACGAGCAGTACTTC.

This clonotype has ten or more counts. CDR3 bases: TGTGCCAGCAAAGAAGCTAGCGGGAGTACAGATACGCAGTATTTT. Translation gives CASKEASGSTDTQYF. The chain uses TRBV2 and TRBJ2-3, with 10 bases identical to TRBD2. Germline loops: CDR1 SNHLY, CDR2 FYNNEI. V lost 7 bases to trimming and J lost 3 bases; unmatched junction nucleotides: 7. The CDR3 loop spans 15 amino acids.

This clonotype was observed at least ten times. V and J are TRBV6-1 and TRBJ1-1; D is uncertain. The length of the CDR3 is 15 residues. CDR1 MNHNS and CDR2 SASEGT come from the germline V gene. V dropped 5 bases and J dropped 5 bases, with 18 bases sitting between them. CDR3 region: CASSWTPNGRTEAFF. CDR3 nucleotides: TGTGCCAGCAGTTGGACCCCCAACGGCAGGACTGAAGCTTTCTTT.

The V gene is TRBV2, the J gene TRBJ1-1, with 7 bases that match TRBD1. Germline-derived CDR1 and CDR2 are SNHLY and FYNNEI. Losses at the gene ends were 6 bases for V and 7 bases for J; bases not matched to a gene: 17. CDR3 length equals 16 residues. DNA for the CDR3: TGTGCCAGCAGCCTAGTTAGGGGGCGGATAAATATTGAAGCTTTCTTT. This sequence encodes CASSLVRGRINIEAFF. Full variable domain (remainder filled in from reference TRBV2 and TRBJ1-1): EPEVTQTPSHQVTQMGQEVILRCVPISNHLYFYWYRQILGQKVEFLVSFYNNEISEKSEIFDDQFSVERPDGSNFTLKIRSTKLEDSAMYFCASSLVRGRINIEAFFGQGTRLTVV.

Only a few counts were recorded for this clonotype. V gene TRBV7-6 combines with J gene TRBJ2-3; D gene unclear. With 5 bases removed from V and 1 base from J, the gap between germline ends came to 10 bases. The CDR3 spans 14 residues. Germline CDR1 SGHVS, CDR2 FNYEAQ. This CDR3 is CASSPQDRTDTQYF. Here the CDR3 DNA reads TGTGCCAGCAGCCCGCAGGACCGCACAGATACGCAGTATTTT.

This chain joins TRBV10-3 and TRBJ1-4, with TRBD1 matching over 7 bases. The CDR3 runs to 15 residues. The germline CDR1 and CDR2 sequences are ENHRY and SYGVKD. J gave up 8 bases and V 3 bases, and 9 bases lay outside the gene matches. In DNA, the CDR3 is TGTGCCATCAGTGACCAGACAGGGAATCAAGAAAAACTGTTTTTT. Translated, it gives CAISDQTGNQEKLFF.

V is TRBV7-9 and J is TRBJ2-6; D is ambiguous. Per the germline V gene, CDR1 is SEHNR and CDR2 is FQNEAQ (reference sequence). This CDR3 contains 14 residues. Trimming left V 6 bases short and J 4 bases short, with 10 bases between. The CDR3 spells CASSSVSGANVLTF. CDR3 bases: TGTGCCAGCAGTTCAGTGTCCGGGGCCAACGTCCTGACTTTC.

On this clonotype itself: A much larger clone sits a single nucleotide away, making a read error possible. The chain links TRBV10-1 to TRBJ2-2; D tentatively reads TRBD1 or TRBD2 (5 bases each). The CDR3 length is 15 residues. Germline CDR1 and CDR2: WNHNN and SYGVQD (reference sequence). The CDR3 loop reads CASSESQDHTGEPFF. DNA of the CDR3: TGCGCCAGCAGTGAGTCACAGGACCACACCGGGGAGCCGTTTTTT.

This clonotype was detected only a few times. V and J are TRBV9 and TRBJ1-2; tentatively, D is TRBD1 (6 bases). Germline CDR1 reads SGDLS; CDR2 reads YYNGEE. The CDR3 loop spans 15 amino acids. Trimming removed 0 bases from V and 2 bases from J, with 11 bases in between. The CDR3 sequence is CASSVGQARNYGYTF. The CDR3 region has the DNA TGTGCCAGCAGCGTAGGACAGGCGCGAAACTATGGCTACACCTTC.

This clonotype was observed at least ten times. The chain joins TRBV28 to TRBJ2-1; a possible D gene is TRBD1 (6 bases). V gave up 5 bases and J gave up 6 bases, with 17 bases separating them. This CDR3 comprises 15 residues. Germline CDR1 and CDR2: MDHEN and SYDVKM. Written as DNA, the CDR3 is TGTGCCAGCAGTACAGGGCAGCTAGCTTTCAATGAGCAGTTCTTC. Translation: CASSTGQLAFNEQFF.

In its sample, this clonotype was seen many times. The rearrangement joins TRBV5-1 to TRBJ1-1; the match to TRBD1 covers 11 bases. The V segment lost 0 bases and the J segment 5 bases; nucleotides outside the gene matches: 9. The CDR3 extends over 17 amino acids. Germline CDR1 SGHRS, CDR2 YFSETQ. The CDR3 protein is CASSLGTGGFGGTEAFF. The CDR3 region has the DNA TGCGCCAGCAGCTTGGGGACAGGGGGCTTCGGGGGGACTGAAGCTTTCTTT.

The chain couples TRBV20-1 to TRBJ1-5; D unclear. The germline V gene encodes CDR1 DFQATT and CDR2 SNEGSKA (reference sequence). With 0 bases removed from V and 11 bases from J, the gap between germline ends came to 14 bases. The CDR3 has 13 residues. CDR3: CSARDRQVPTQHF. CDR3 sequence (DNA): TGCAGTGCTAGAGATCGCCAGGTCCCGACCCAGCATTTT.

At least ten counts were recorded for this clonotype. The chain couples TRBV7-2 to TRBJ2-7, with a tentative D call TRBD2 (6 bases). V shed 0 bases and J shed 2 bases, with 8 bases lying between them. CDR3 size: 14 residues. The germline V gene encodes CDR1 SGHTA and CDR2 FQGNSA. The CDR3 DNA sequence: TGTGCCAGCAGCTTAGCGGAGGGAGCCTACGAGCAGTACTTC. This sequence encodes CASSLAEGAYEQYF.

This clonotype was seen repeatedly, ten times or more. The CDR3 region is CSVPQGGNTEAFF. The CDR3 DNA sequence: TGCAGTGTTCCACAAGGCGGGAACACTGAAGCTTTCTTT. The chain recombines TRBV20-1 with TRBJ1-1; D uncertain. The CDR3 runs to 13 residues. Germline lookup yields CDR1 DFQATT and CDR2 SNEGSKA (reference sequence). Trimming took 7 bases from V and 1 from J, leaving 13 bases between them.

Of note for this clonotype: This may arise from a read error, as a much more abundant clone is one base away. The conserved phenylalanine or tryptophan is not found at the CDR3 terminus, so this likely reflects a read error. The chain recombines TRBV27 with TRBJ2-7; no reliable D call. CDR3 length equals 16 residues. Looked up from germline, CDR1 is MNHEY and CDR2 is SMNVEV (reference sequence). V was cut by 6 bases and J by 4 bases, with 22 bases left in between. This CDR3 reads CASRPDAGVVGYEQYL. The CDR3 DNA follows: TGTGCCAGCAGACCCGATGCTGGGGTGGTGGGATACGAGCAGTACCTC.

For this clonotype: With a much larger clone just one base away, this may be a read error. The V and J genes are TRBV24-1 and TRBJ2-1; D is unresolved. This CDR3 is built from 15 residues. CDR1 KGHDR and CDR2 SFDVKD come from the germline V gene. The CDR3 spells CATSDFKSPGNGQFF. CDR3 in DNA: TGTGCCACCAGTGATTTTAAGAGTCCGGGCAATGGGCAGTTCTTC.

This clonotype was recorded a few times. The rearrangement links TRBV4-3 to TRBJ2-1; a weak D match, TRBD1 (6 bases). Trimming cost V 4 bases and J 8 bases, with 12 bases left between them. The CDR3 loop spans 13 amino acids. The germline V gene has CDR1 LGHNA and CDR2 YSLEER. CDR3 DNA: TGCGCCAGCAGCCTAAAACAGGGCGATGAGCAGTTCTTC. It translates to CASSLKQGDEQFF.

This clonotype was counted between two and nine times. V usage is TRBV5-1 and J usage is TRBJ2-4, with unresolved D. The CDR3 extends over 14 amino acids. Trimming took 2 bases from V and 7 from J, leaving 13 bases between them. Germline CDR1 reads SGHRS; CDR2 reads YFSETQ. The CDR3 sequence is CASSFPPFPNIQYF. The CDR3 region has the DNA TGCGCCAGCAGCTTCCCTCCCTTCCCGAACATTCAGTACTTC.

This clonotype was seen many times. The chain combines TRBV18 with TRBJ2-3; 9 nucleotides line up with TRBD2. Germline V lookup: CDR1 KGHSH, CDR2 LQKENI. The trim removed 6 bases at V and 2 bases at J, leaving 3 bases unmatched. There are 14 residues in the CDR3. CDR3 bases: TGTGCCAGCTCCCGGACTAGCGACACAGATACGCAGTATTTT. As protein: CASSRTSDTDTQYF.

The chain's CDR3 is CASSQDRVQRTSSYNEQFF. The CDR3 DNA reads TGCGCCAGCAGCCAAGATCGAGTCCAGCGGACCAGCTCCTACAATGAGCAGTTCTTC. V usage is TRBV4-3 and J usage is TRBJ2-1; tentatively, D is TRBD2 (5 bases). The length of the CDR3 is 19 residues. The germline V and J ends were trimmed by 0 bases and 0 bases, with 18 bases remaining between them. The germline gives CDR1 LGHNA, CDR2 YSLEER.

In the case of this clonotype: One base away lies a much larger clone, so this may be a sequencing read error. V and J are TRBV2 and TRBJ1-4, with D perhaps TRBD1 (5 bases). CDR3 length: 14 amino acids. V lost 5 bases, J lost 3 bases, and 10 bases lay in between. Looked up from germline, CDR1 is SNHLY and CDR2 is FYNNEI. CDR3 sequence: CASSPGGANEKLFF. As DNA, the CDR3 is TGTGCCAGCAGTCCTGGAGGGGCTAATGAAAAACTGTTTTTT. Together with reference TRBV2 and TRBJ1-4, the CDR3 gives the full variable domain: EPEVTQTPSHQVTQMGQEVILRCVPISNHLYFYWYRQILGQKVEFLVSFYNNEISEKSEIFDDQFSVERPDGSNFTLKIRSTKLEDSAMYFCASSPGGANEKLFFGSGTQLSVL.

This clonotype was observed many times. The chain uses TRBV28 and TRBJ2-5; TRBD2 agrees at 8 bases. CDR1 and CDR2 (germline): MDHEN, SYDVKM. Unmatched junction bases numbered 6, after V lost 8 bases and J lost 4 bases. The length of the CDR3 is 13 residues. The CDR3 reads CASGLAMGETQYF. As DNA, the CDR3 is TGTGCCAGCGGACTAGCCATGGGAGAGACCCAGTACTTC.